The 21 T cell receptor beta chains below come from one sample, sequenced in a study of T cells after yellow fever vaccination. Each CDR3 protein gets one entry after TCRdb re-called the 5' RACE reads with MiXCR. The repertoire consists of 100,000 to 150,000 distinct CDR3 sequences, with nearly 7.5% occurring once and the leading ten covering around 2.7%. The material was CD4+ T cells sorted from PBMCs, obtained roughly 10 days after the first yellow fever vaccination. The receptor set was obtained from a man between 18 and 29 years old who received the YFV17D yellow fever vaccine.

This clonotype was seen many times. This rearrangement joins TRBV3-1 to TRBJ2-5, with 9 nucleotides matching TRBD2. V shed 5 bases, J shed 6 bases, and the junction held 7 bases outside the gene matches. Germline lookup yields CDR1 LGHDT and CDR2 YNNKEL (reference sequence). CDR3 length equals 14 residues. DNA of the CDR3: TGTGCCAGCAGCTTACTAGCGGGTGGGAAGACCCAGTACTTC. Translated, it gives CASSLLAGGKTQYF.

The sample holds many counts of this clonotype. The chain uses TRBV4-3 and TRBJ2-3, with 9 bases identical to TRBD2. Trimming took 0 bases from V and 1 from J; bases not matched to a gene: 8. CDR3 length equals 18 residues. Looked up from germline, CDR1 is LGHNA and CDR2 is YSLEER. CDR3 sequence: CASSQEWARGGGTDTQYF. CDR3 in DNA: TGCGCCAGCAGCCAAGAATGGGCGCGGGGGGGCGGCACAGATACGCAGTATTTT.

This clonotype has at least ten counts. The chain uses TRBV7-2 and TRBJ1-4; a weak D match, TRBD1 (5 bases). This CDR3 contains 15 residues. The germline V gene has CDR1 SGHTA and CDR2 FQGNSA. V shed 4 bases and J shed 7 bases, with 16 bases lying between them. The CDR3 sequence is CASSWGLQHGEKLFF. As DNA, the CDR3 is TGTGCCAGCAGCTGGGGCCTCCAGCACGGTGAAAAACTGTTTTTT.

This clonotype was counted many times. V and J are TRBV6-2 or TRBV6-3 and TRBJ2-1; TRBD2 agrees at 14 bases. J was trimmed by 0 bases and V by 0 bases; bases with no gene match: 4. The CDR3 has 19 residues. CDR1 and CDR2 from the germline V gene are MNHEY and SVGEGT. CDR3 region: CASSYSGLAGASSYNEQFF. The CDR3 bases are TGTGCCAGCAGTTACTCGGGACTAGCGGGGGCCAGCTCCTACAATGAGCAGTTCTTC.

Many counts were recorded for this clonotype. This sequence joins TRBV4-2 and TRBJ1-6; D call uncertain. Germline CDR1 reads LGHNA; CDR2 reads YNFKEQ. This CDR3 is 12 amino acids long. Trimming cost V 2 bases and J 7 bases, with 3 bases left between them. The CDR3 is CASSQINSPLHF. The DNA of the CDR3 is TGTGCCAGCAGCCAAATAAATTCACCCCTCCACTTT.

This clonotype was detected ten times or more. This chain uses TRBV18 with TRBJ2-7, with D unresolved. Trimming shortened V by 3 bases and J by 0 bases, and 12 bases separated the two germline ends. The CDR3 has 15 residues. Germline-derived CDR1 and CDR2 are KGHSH and LQKENI. The CDR3 here is CASSPGLGFSYEQYF. The CDR3, as DNA: TGTGCCAGCTCACCCGGTCTAGGCTTCTCCTACGAGCAGTACTTC.

The chain carries TRBV7-2 and TRBJ2-5, with 7 bases matching TRBD2. The V gene's germline CDR1 is SGHTA and CDR2 FQGNSA. The length of the CDR3 is 15 residues. V shed 0 bases, J shed 7 bases, and the junction held 8 bases outside the gene matches. The CDR3 DNA follows: TGTGCCAGCAGCTTAGCGGGGCGGGGGTTGGGGACCCAGTACTTC. This codes for CASSLAGRGLGTQYF.

This clonotype was detected ten times or more. V usage is TRBV7-9 and J usage is TRBJ2-1, with D perhaps TRBD2 (5 bases). Germline assignment: CDR1 SEHNR and CDR2 FQNEAQ (reference sequence). The V end was cut by 7 bases, the J end by 4 bases, with 11 bases between. The CDR3 loop spans 13 amino acids. The CDR3 DNA is TGTGCCAGCAAGCGGACGGCTTACAATGAGCAGTTCTTC. This encodes CASKRTAYNEQFF.

The chain has TRBV5-1 and TRBJ1-1; a possible D gene is TRBD1 (5 bases). Germline loops: CDR1 SGHRS, CDR2 YFSETQ. The CDR3 consists of 15 residues. Trimming left V 4 bases short and J 8 bases short, with 21 bases between. The CDR3 reads CASSLSPGRQKEAFF. CDR3 coding DNA: TGCGCCAGCAGCCTAAGTCCGGGACGGCAAAAAGAAGCTTTCTTT.

This clonotype came up many times. V gene TRBV3-1 combines with J gene TRBJ1-2; D is uncertain. Trimming left V 3 bases short and J 4 bases short, with 18 bases between. Per the germline V gene, CDR1 is LGHDT and CDR2 is YNNKEL (reference sequence). The CDR3 covers 16 residues. CDR3 protein: CASSQTTLMESYGYTF. DNA of the CDR3: TGTGCCAGCAGCCAGACTACTCTTATGGAAAGCTATGGCTACACCTTC.

Ten or more counts support this clonotype. The chain combines TRBV24-1 with TRBJ1-1; 12 positions match TRBD1. The J segment lost 8 bases and the V segment lost 8 bases, leaving 5 bases of the junction unmatched. The CDR3 has 13 amino acids. CDR1 is KGHDR and CDR2 is SFDVKD in the germline V gene. CDR3 in amino acids: CATMGQGAGEAFF. The DNA of the CDR3 is TGTGCCACCATGGGACAGGGGGCCGGCGAAGCTTTCTTT.

The table lists this clonotype with many counts. One junction end does not reproduce the germline sequence, and a read error may be involved. CDR3 bases: TGTGCCAGTAGTATGGGACAGGGGATGAAGACTGAAGCTTTCTTT. Protein sequence: CASSMGQGMKTEAFF. The chain couples TRBV19 to TRBJ1-1, with TRBD1 matching over 10 bases. This CDR3 has 15 amino acids. Germline CDR1 and CDR2: LNHDA and SQIVND (reference sequence).

Ten or more counts support this clonotype. The chain combines TRBV7-2 with TRBJ2-1, with D possibly TRBD2 on 6 matching bases. Germline loops: CDR1 SGHTA, CDR2 FQGNSA. This CDR3 is 16 amino acids long. V lost 4 bases and J lost 4, with 17 bases in between. The DNA for the CDR3 is TGTGCCAGCAGCTCGAATATGTGGGGAGGATACAATGAGCAGTTCTTC. It translates to CASSSNMWGGYNEQFF.

This clonotype appeared many times. This rearrangement joins TRBV19 to TRBJ1-1; D is possibly TRBD1 (5 bases). Trimming cost V 5 bases and J 0 bases, with 16 bases left between them. In germline, CDR1 is LNHDA, CDR2 SQIVND (reference sequence). The CDR3 loop spans 16 amino acids. CDR3 nucleotide sequence: TGTGCCAGTAGTCTACAGGTAATCCGGATGAACACTGAAGCTTTCTTT. Its protein is CASSLQVIRMNTEAFF.

At least ten counts were recorded for this clonotype. The chain employs TRBV11-2 and TRBJ1-4; D call uncertain. Trimming pared 4 bases from V and 0 bases from J, leaving 9 bases between. The CDR3 is 15 residues long. CDR1 and CDR2 from the germline V gene are SGHAT and FQNNGV. CDR3 amino acids: CASSSWGSTNEKLFF. The CDR3 region has the DNA TGTGCCAGCAGCTCATGGGGATCAACTAATGAAAAACTGTTTTTT.

To note about this clonotype: With a much larger clone just one base away, this may be a read error. The rearrangement uses TRBV10-3 and TRBJ1-4; possible D gene TRBD1, 6 bases. This CDR3 is 13 amino acids long. Germline CDR1 is ENHRY and CDR2 is SYGVKD. The CDR3 coding sequence is TGTGCCTCAAGGGGGTTCACTACTGAAAAACTGTTTTTT. Protein: CASRGFTTEKLFF.

There are many counts of this clonotype. V and J are TRBV11-2 and TRBJ1-4; D is possibly TRBD1 (6 bases). This CDR3 region has 15 residues. From germline, CDR1 is SGHAT and CDR2 FQNNGV. The V and J ends lost 3 bases and 6 bases respectively, with 14 bases between them. The CDR3, as DNA: TGTGCCAGCAGCTTTAATAACAGGGTGGATGAAAAACTGTTTTTT. Protein sequence: CASSFNNRVDEKLFF.

In this sample, this clonotype turned up many times. The V and J genes are TRBV13 and TRBJ1-1; the D is unclear. V was pared by 2 bases and J by 3 bases, with 13 bases between. This CDR3 has 15 residues. Germline CDR1 and CDR2: PRHDT and FYEKMQ (reference sequence). The CDR3, as DNA: TGTGCCAGCAGCTTAAAAGCGGGAAAGTACACTGAAGCTTTCTTT. Translating gives CASSLKAGKYTEAFF. Looking up the rest from reference TRBV13 and TRBJ1-1 gives the full variable domain: AAGVIQSPRHLIKEKRETATLKCYPIPRHDTVYWYQQGPGQDPQFLISFYEKMQSDKGSIPDRFSAQQFSDYHSELNMSSLELGDSALYFCASSLKAGKYTEAFFGQGTRLTVV.

This clonotype was observed many times. The CDR3 nucleotides read TGTGCCATCAGTGAGCCCCGACAGGGATACACAGATACGCAGTATTTT. It specifies CAISEPRQGYTDTQYF. The chain is built from TRBV10-3 and TRBJ2-3; 7 bases line up with TRBD1. The J segment lost 2 bases and the V segment lost 2 bases, leaving 7 bases of the junction unmatched. Germline CDR1 and CDR2: ENHRY and SYGVKD. The CDR3 is 16 residues long.

V is TRBV30 and J is TRBJ1-1; TRBD1 agrees at 8 bases. V gave up 0 bases and J gave up 8 bases; unmatched junction bases: 11. CDR1 and CDR2 from the germline V gene are GTSNPN and SVGIG (reference sequence). The CDR3 totals 15 residues. CDR3 in amino acids: CAWSVSLTGESEAFF. In nucleotides, the CDR3 is TGTGCCTGGAGTGTATCCTTGACAGGGGAGTCCGAAGCTTTCTTT.

This rearrangement joins TRBV3-1 to TRBJ1-5, with D possibly matching TRBD1 (6 bases). Germline V gives CDR1 LGHDT, CDR2 YNNKEL (reference sequence). The CDR3 is made up of 15 amino acids. V was trimmed by 0 bases and J by 6 bases, leaving 12 bases between them. CDR3 sequence reads: CASSQDIGGGQPQHF. The CDR3 bases are TGTGCCAGCAGCCAAGATATCGGGGGCGGTCAGCCCCAGCATTTT.